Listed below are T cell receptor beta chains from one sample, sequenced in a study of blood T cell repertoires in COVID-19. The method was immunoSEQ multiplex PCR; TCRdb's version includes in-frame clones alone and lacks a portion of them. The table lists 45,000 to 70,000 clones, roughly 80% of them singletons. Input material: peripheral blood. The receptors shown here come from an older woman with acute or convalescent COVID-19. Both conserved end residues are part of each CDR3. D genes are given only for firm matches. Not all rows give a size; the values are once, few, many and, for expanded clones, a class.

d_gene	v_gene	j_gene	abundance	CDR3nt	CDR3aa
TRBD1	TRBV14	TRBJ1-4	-	TGTGCCAGCAGCCAAAGGACAGGGTTTCAGGTTAATGAAAAACTGTTTTTT	CASSQRTGFQVNEKLFF
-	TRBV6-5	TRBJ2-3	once	TGTGCCATTTCCCCCTTCGGCGGGTCAGATACGCAGTATTTT	CAISPFGGSDTQYF
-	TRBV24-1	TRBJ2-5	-	TGTGCCACCAGTGATGGTCGGGGGCAAGAGACCCAGTACTTC	CATSDGRGQETQYF
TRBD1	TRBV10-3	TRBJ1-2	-	TGTGCCATCAGTAGCTATGGGGACAGATTCGGAGGGGACTATGGCTACACCTTC	CAISSYGDRFGGDYGYTF
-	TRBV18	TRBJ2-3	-	TGTGCCAGCTCACGTGACATCACAGATACGCAGTATTTT	CASSRDITDTQYF
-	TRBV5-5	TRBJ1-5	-	TGTGCCAGCAGCTTAGATATTAGGGGTCAGCCCCAGCATTTT	CASSLDIRGQPQHF
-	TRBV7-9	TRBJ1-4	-	TGTGCCAGCAGTGGTGGGGGCGGTTTCTGGGAAAAACTGTTTTTT	CASSGGGGFWEKLFF
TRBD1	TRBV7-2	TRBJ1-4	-	TGTGCCAGCAGCTTAAGGACAGGCCATGAAAAACTGTTTTTT	CASSLRTGHEKLFF
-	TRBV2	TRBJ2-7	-	TGTGCCAGCAACCTAGGTCCTCCCTCCTACGAGCAGTACTTC	CASNLGPPSYEQYF
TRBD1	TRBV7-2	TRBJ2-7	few	TGTGCCAGCAGCCACGGCTACAGGGGGCTCTACGAGCAGTACTTC	CASSHGYRGLYEQYF
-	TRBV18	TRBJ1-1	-	TGTGCCAGCTCCCTGGGTGGAGGGGAGACTTTCTTT	CASSLGGGETFF
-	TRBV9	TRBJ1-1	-	TGTGCCAGCAGCGTAGATCCAGGGTCGAACACTGAAGCTTTCTTT	CASSVDPGSNTEAFF
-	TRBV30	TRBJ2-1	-	TGTGCCTGGGTGGCGGGTTTCAATGAGCAGTTCTTC	CAWVAGFNEQFF
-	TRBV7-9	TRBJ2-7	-	TGTGCCAGCAGCTTACACGGCGGGGTAGCCTACGAGCAGTACTTC	CASSLHGGVAYEQYF